This T cell receptor (beta chain) was sequenced during a study of blood T cell repertoires in COVID-19. In the study overall: Sample material is recorded as cDNA or gDNA derived from T cells, B-cell-depleted T cells, or PBMCs.

In the original analysis: Amplification from reference gene primers served as the basis for estimated nucleated cell counts. The assay was immunoSEQ multiplex PCR, and TCRdb's table has in-frame clones only and misses some. That table supplies the V and J calls and clone size; D and trimming were determined from the DNA. The top ten clones hold approximately 20% of a sample with fewer than 150,000 clones, around 85% of them seen once. This TCR was recovered from a woman aged 45-60 years who had recovered from COVID-19. Sequenced sample: peripheral blood.

CDR3 coding DNA: TGTGCCAGCAGCTTTCAGGGGACGGAGACCCAGTACTTC. Translated: CASSFQGTETQYF. The chain uses TRBV7-6 and TRBJ2-5; a possible D gene is TRBD1 (6 bases). The CDR3 contains 13 residues. CDR1 SGHVS and CDR2 FNYEAQ come from the germline V gene. V lost 3 bases and J lost 5, with 10 bases in between.